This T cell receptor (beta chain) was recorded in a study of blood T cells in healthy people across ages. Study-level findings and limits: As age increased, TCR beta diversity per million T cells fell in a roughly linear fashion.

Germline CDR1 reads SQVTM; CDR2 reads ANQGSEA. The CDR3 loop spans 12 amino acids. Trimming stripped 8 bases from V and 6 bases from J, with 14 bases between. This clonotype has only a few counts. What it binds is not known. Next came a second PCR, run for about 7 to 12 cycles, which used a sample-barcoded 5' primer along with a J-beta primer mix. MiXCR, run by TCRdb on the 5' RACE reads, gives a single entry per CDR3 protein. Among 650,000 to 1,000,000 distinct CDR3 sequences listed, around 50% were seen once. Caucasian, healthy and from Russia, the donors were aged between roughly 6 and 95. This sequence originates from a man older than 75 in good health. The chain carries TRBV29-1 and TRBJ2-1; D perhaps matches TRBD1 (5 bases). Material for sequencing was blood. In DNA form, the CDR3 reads TGCAGCTGGGCCCCAGGGATCAATGAGCAGTTCTTC. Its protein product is CSWAPGINEQFF.